Listed below are T cell receptor beta chains from one sample, sequenced in a study of T cells expressing NK-cell markers. From its re-call of the 5' RACE reads, TCRdb lists each CDR3 protein once, without DNA. The sample data list about 430,000 distinct CDR3 sequences. Sequenced sample: blood T cells: a sorted CD56 or NKG2C T cell subset, CD4+ or CD8+ T cells, or bulk PBMC T cells (not recorded which). All receptors come from a woman in her forties or fifties in good health. CDR3s include the opening cysteine and the closing phenylalanine or tryptophan.

TRBV15	TRBJ2-1	CATSRDLGRDEQFF
TRBV10-2	TRBJ2-1	CASSETGGQQFF
TRBV29-1	TRBJ2-1	CSGLAGKKNEQFF
TRBV15	TRBJ2-3	CATSAWTSGDTDTQYF
TRBV5-4	TRBJ2-2	CASSLIDAGELFF
TRBV20-1	TRBJ2-1	CSAQAAGLARSEQFF
TRBV24-1	TRBJ1-1	CATSGPAGSTEAFF
TRBV5-6	TRBJ2-1	CASSKDSGSSYNEQFF
TRBV25-1	TRBJ1-1	CASWGAGVKAFF
TRBV24-1	TRBJ2-7	CATRGGVSGGLSYEQYF
TRBV5-5	TRBJ1-3	CASSFAQSGDTIYF
TRBV11-1	TRBJ2-7	CASSLVTGLDEQYF
TRBV7-8	TRBJ2-3	CASSSRQGGYGDTQYF
TRBV24-1	TRBJ1-1	CATSDLGDGPAGAFF
TRBV2	TRBJ2-1	CASSGSGTSGNNEQFF
TRBV9	TRBJ2-7	CASSARPGLEQYF
TRBV5-1	TRBJ2-5	CASSVPGEQTQYF
TRBV6-5	TRBJ2-3	CASSYTGRLAGSDTQYF
TRBV6-6	TRBJ1-2	CASIPDRNYGYTF
TRBV7-9	TRBJ2-3	CASSPRPPIGTQYF
TRBV28	TRBJ2-3	CASSSPPQSTDTQYF
TRBV5-1	TRBJ2-2	CASSLDRGPGELFF
TRBV7-9	TRBJ2-5	CASSSGQASQETQYF
TRBV5-1	TRBJ2-2	CASSLAARGMTGELFF
TRBV7-3	TRBJ2-2	CASSLRLAGPFANTGELFF
TRBV5-6	TRBJ1-2	CASRINQGHLNYGYTF
TRBV5-6	TRBJ1-2	CASSGQGAWGYTF
TRBV4-1	TRBJ2-1	CASSRLPPGTRYEQFF
TRBV3-1	TRBJ2-2	CASSQDVGVGTGELFF
TRBV5-1	TRBJ1-1	CASSLTTGGPNTEAFF
TRBV3-1	TRBJ2-7	CASSQVGKFLTYEQYF
TRBV4-1	TRBJ2-1	CASSQGALVYEQFF
TRBV5-5	TRBJ2-7	CASNSPDEQYF
TRBV7-9	TRBJ2-7	CASSLSPWGSTRYEQYF
TRBV24-1	TRBJ2-6	CATSDPNSGSGANVLTF
TRBV4-1	TRBJ1-1	CASSQGSAWEMNTEAFF
TRBV12-3/TRBV12-4	TRBJ2-3	CASRTTGSVDTQYF
TRBV5-1	TRBJ1-2	CASSSGLHYGYTF
TRBV5-5	TRBJ2-2	CASSLEQWNTGELFF
TRBV12-3/TRBV12-4	TRBJ1-1	CASRGWNTEAFF
TRBV4-1	TRBJ2-3	CASSQEDASGRGTQYF
TRBV7-9	TRBJ2-1	CASSPGTGGSGEQFF
TRBV7-9	TRBJ2-1	CASAPVYNEQFF
TRBV20-1	TRBJ2-3	CSAEQVVTDTQYF
TRBV11-3	TRBJ2-1	CASSSSLGEQFF
TRBV6-2/TRBV6-3	TRBJ1-2	CASTQRQGSYTF
TRBV29-1	TRBJ2-1	CSVEAIDSNNEQFF
TRBV5-1	TRBJ2-7	CASSRETGTGIEQYF
TRBV6-5	TRBJ2-1	CASSYSMSGLANEQFF
TRBV12-5	TRBJ1-2	CASGLVRGVGYGYTF
TRBV7-7	TRBJ2-5	CASSSNSGLAGETQYF
TRBV4-1	TRBJ2-1	CASSQTRLAGGPGYNEQFF